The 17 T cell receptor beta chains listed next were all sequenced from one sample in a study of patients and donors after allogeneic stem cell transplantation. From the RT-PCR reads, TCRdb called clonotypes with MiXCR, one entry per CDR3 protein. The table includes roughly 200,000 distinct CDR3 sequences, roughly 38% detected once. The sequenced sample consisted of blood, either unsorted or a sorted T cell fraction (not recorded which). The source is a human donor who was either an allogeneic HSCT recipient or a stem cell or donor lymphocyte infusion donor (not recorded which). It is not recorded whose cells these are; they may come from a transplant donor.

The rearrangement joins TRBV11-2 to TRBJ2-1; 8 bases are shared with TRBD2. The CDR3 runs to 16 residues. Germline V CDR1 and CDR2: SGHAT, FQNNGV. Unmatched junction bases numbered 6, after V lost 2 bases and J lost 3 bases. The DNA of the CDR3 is TGTGCCAGCAGCTTATATAGGACTAGCCGCTACAATGAGCAGTTCTTC. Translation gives CASSLYRTSRYNEQFF.

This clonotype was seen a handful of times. The CDR3 spells CASSRQGRSEAFF. The DNA of the CDR3 is TGTGCCAGCAGCCGACAGGGGAGATCTGAAGCTTTCTTT. The V and J genes are TRBV7-8 and TRBJ1-1; 8 bases are shared with TRBD1. Germline CDR1 is SGHVS and CDR2 is FQNEAQ. This CDR3 is built from 13 residues. With 5 bases clipped from V and 6 bases from J, the junction kept 5 bases outside the gene matches.

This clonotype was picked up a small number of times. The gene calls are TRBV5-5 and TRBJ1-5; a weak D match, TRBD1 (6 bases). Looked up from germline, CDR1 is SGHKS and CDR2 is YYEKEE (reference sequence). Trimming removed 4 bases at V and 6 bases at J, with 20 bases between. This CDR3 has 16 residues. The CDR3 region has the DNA TGTGCCAGCAGCAGGACAGTAGAAAGGTACGGTCAGCCCCAGCATTTT. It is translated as CASSRTVERYGQPQHF.

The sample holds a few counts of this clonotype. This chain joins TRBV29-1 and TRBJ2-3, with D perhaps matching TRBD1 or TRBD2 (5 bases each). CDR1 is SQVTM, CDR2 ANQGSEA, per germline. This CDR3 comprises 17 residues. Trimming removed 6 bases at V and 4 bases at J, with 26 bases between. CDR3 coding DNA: TGCAGCGTCGCCGCCCTTTCGTTGGGGGAAATCCCAGATACGCAGTATTTT. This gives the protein CSVAALSLGEIPDTQYF.

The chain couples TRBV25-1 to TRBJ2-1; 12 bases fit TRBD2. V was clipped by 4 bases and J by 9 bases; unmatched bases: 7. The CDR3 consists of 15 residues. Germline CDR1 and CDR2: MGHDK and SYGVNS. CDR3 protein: CASSVRTSGEGEQFF. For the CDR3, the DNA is TGTGCCAGCAGTGTCAGGACTAGCGGGGAAGGTGAGCAGTTCTTC.

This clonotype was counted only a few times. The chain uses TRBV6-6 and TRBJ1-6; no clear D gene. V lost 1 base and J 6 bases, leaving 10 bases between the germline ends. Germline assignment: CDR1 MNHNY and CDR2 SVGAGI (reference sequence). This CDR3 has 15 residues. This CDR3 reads CASSYFGDGNSPLHF. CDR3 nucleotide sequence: TGTGCCAGCAGTTACTTCGGGGATGGTAATTCACCCCTCCACTTT.

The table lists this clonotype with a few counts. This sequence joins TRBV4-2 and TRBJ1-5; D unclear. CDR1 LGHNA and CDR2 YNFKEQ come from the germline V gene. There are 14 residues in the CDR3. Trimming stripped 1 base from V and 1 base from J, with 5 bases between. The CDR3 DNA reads TGTGCCAGCAGCCAAGTGATGAGCAATCAGCCCCAGCATTTT. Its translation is CASSQVMSNQPQHF.

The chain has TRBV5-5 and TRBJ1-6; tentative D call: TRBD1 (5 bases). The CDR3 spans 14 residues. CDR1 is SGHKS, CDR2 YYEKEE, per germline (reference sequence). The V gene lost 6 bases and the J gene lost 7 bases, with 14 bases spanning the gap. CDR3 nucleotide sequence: TGTGCCAGCATCCGCAGGGCCAGGAATTCACCCCTCCACTTT. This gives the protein CASIRRARNSPLHF.

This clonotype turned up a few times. CDR3 DNA: TGTGCCAGCAGCCATCATTCGGGGGCGAACACTGAAGCTTTCTTT. This encodes CASSHHSGANTEAFF. The chain carries TRBV6-6 and TRBJ1-1, with a weak D call TRBD1 (6 bases). Trimming pared 6 bases from V and 1 base from J, leaving 15 bases between. CDR3 length: 15 amino acids. Germline V lookup: CDR1 MNHNY, CDR2 SVGAGI (reference sequence).

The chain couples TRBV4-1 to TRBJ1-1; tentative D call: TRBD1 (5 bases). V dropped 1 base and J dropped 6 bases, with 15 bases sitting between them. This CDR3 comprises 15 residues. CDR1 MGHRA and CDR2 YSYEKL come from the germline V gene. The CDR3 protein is CASSQGLGREAEAFF. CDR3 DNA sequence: TGCGCCAGCAGCCAAGGGTTGGGCAGGGAGGCTGAAGCTTTCTTT.

CDR3 in DNA: TGTGCCAGCAGCTCCGAGGGATATGGCTACACCTTC. It yields the protein CASSSEGYGYTF. This chain joins TRBV7-2 and TRBJ1-2; D is ambiguous. The CDR3 contains 12 residues. V lost 4 bases, J lost 5 bases, and 8 bases lay in between. Per germline, CDR1 SGHTA and CDR2 FQGNSA.

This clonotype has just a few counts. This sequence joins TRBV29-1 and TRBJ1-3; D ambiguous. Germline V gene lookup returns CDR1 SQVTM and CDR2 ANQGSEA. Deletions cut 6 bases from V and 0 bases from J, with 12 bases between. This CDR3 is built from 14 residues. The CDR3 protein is CSVKGRYSGNTIYF. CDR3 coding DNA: TGCAGCGTCAAAGGACGGTACTCTGGAAACACCATATATTTT.

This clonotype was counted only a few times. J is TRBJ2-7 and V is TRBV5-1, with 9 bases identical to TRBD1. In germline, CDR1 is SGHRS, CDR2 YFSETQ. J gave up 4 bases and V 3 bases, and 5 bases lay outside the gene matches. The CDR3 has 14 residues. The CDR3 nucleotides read TGCGCCAGCAGCTGGACGGGACAGGGTTACGAGCAGTACTTC. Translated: CASSWTGQGYEQYF.

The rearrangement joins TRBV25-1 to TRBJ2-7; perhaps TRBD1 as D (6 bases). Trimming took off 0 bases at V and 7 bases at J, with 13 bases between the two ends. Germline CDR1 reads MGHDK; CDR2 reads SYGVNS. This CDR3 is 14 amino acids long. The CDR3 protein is CASSEYGDMSEQYF. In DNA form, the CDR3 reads TGTGCCAGCAGTGAATATGGGGACATGTCTGAGCAGTACTTC.

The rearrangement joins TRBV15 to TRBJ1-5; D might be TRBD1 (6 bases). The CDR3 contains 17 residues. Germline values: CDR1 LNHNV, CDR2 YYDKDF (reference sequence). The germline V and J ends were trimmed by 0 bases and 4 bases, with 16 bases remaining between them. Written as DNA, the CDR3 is TGTGCCACCAGCAGAGACAAGGGGGGGACTAGGAATCAGCCCCAGCATTTT. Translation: CATSRDKGGTRNQPQHF.

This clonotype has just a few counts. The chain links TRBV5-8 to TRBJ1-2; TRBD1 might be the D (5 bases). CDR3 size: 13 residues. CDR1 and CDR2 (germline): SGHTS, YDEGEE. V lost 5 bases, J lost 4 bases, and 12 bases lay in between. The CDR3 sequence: CASRAGPIYGYTF. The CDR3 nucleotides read TGTGCCAGCAGGGCGGGACCGATCTATGGCTACACCTTC. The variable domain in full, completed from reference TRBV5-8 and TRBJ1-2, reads EAGVTQSPTHLIKTRGQQATLRCSPISGHTSVYWYQQALGLGLQFLLWYDEGEERNRGNFPPRFSGRQFPNYSSELNVNALELEDSALYLCASRAGPIYGYTFGSGTRLTVV.

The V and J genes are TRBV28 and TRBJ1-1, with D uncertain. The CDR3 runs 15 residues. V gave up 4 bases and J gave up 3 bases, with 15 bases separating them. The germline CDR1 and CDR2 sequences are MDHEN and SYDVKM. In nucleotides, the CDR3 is TGTGCCAGCAGTTCTTCCCTACTCGCGGACACTGAAGCTTTCTTT. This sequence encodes CASSSSLLADTEAFF. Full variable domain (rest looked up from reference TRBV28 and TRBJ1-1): DVKVTQSSRYLVKRTGEKVFLECVQDMDHENMFWYRQDPGLGLRLIYFSYDVKMKEKGDIPEGYSVSREKKERFSLILESASTNQTSMYLCASSSSLLADTEAFFGQGTRLTVV.